This TCR beta chain was recovered during a study of cytomegalovirus exposure and HLA in healthy donors. Researchers ran the PCR with 60 Vbeta and 13 Jbeta primers. Profiled with immunoSEQ multiplex PCR; TCRdb holds only in-frame clones, not every one. The data contain about 150,000 clones, roughly 70% of them singletons. The CDR3 spans 12 residues. V lost 3 bases and J lost 6, with 7 bases in between. The germline V gene has CDR1 SGHDT and CDR2 YYEEEE. Findings and limits, study-wide: Evidence from a later analysis indicated that most CMV-associated TCR beta chains looked HLA-restricted.

Concerning this clone itself: The target antigen is unknown.

The V and J genes are TRBV5-6 and TRBJ1-5; perhaps TRBD1 as D (5 bases). Material for sequencing was PBMCs. The sequence was collected from a human donor in good health. CDR3 loop: CASSSGGQPQHF. As DNA, the CDR3 is TGTGCCAGCAGCTCGGGGGGTCAGCCCCAGCATTTT.